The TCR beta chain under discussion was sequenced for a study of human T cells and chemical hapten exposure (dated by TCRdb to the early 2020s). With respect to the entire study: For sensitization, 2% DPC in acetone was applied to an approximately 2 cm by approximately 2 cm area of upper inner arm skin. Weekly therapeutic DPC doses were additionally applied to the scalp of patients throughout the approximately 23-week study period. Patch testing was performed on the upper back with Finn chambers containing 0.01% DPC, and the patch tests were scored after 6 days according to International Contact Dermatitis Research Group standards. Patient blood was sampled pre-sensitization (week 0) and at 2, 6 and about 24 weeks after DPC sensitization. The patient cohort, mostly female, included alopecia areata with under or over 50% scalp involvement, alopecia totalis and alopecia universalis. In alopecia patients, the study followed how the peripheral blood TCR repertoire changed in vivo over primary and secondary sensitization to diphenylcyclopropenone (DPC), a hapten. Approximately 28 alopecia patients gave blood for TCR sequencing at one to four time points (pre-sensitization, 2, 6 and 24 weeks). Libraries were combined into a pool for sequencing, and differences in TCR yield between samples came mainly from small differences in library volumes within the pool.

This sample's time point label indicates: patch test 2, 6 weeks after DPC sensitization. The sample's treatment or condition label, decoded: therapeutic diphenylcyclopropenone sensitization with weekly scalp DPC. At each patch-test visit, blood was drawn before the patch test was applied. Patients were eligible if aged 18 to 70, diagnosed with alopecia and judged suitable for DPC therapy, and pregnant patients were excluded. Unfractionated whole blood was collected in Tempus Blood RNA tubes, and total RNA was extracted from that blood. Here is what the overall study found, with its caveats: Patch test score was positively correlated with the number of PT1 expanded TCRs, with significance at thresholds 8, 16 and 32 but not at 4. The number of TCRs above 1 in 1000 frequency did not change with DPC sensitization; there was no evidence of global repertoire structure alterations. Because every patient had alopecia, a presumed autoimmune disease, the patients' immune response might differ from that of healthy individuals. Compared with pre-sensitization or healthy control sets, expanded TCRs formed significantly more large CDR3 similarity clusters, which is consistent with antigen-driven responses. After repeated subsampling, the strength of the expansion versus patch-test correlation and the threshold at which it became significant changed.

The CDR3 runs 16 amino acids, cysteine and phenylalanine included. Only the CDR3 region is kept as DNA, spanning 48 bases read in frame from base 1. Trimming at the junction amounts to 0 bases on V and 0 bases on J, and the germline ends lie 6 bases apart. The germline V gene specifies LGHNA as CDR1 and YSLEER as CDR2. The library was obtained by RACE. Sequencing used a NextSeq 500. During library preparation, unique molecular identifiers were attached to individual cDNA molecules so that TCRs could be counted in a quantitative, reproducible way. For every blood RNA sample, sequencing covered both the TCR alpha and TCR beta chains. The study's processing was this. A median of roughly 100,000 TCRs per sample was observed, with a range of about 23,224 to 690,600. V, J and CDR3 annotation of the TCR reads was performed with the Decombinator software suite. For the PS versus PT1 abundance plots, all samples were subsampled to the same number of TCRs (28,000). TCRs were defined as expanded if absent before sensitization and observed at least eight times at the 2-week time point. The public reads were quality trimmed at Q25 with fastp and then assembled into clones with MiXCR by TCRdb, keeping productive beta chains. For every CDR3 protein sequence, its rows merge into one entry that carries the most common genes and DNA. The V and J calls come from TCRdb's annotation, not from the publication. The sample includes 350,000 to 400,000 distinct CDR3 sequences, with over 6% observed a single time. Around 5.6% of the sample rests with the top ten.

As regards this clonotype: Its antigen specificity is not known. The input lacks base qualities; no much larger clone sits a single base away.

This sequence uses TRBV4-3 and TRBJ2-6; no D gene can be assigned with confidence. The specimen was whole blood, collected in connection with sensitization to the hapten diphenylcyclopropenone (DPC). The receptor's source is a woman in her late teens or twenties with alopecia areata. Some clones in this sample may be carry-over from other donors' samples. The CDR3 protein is CASSQEFPSGANVLTF. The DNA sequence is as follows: TGCGCCAGCAGCCAAGAATTCCCCTCTGGGGCCAACGTCCTGACTTTC.